Here is one T cell receptor beta chain with its context. These data belong to a study of blood T cell repertoires in COVID-19. Libraries were prepared by immunoSEQ multiplex PCR; TCRdb keeps only in-frame clonotypes and omits some of them. The table lists roughly 180,000 clones, approximately 90% of them singletons. This CDR3 contains 14 residues. Germline CDR1 is GTSNPN and CDR2 is SVGIG (reference sequence). V shed 4 bases, J shed 3 bases, and the junction held 6 bases outside the gene matches. V usage is TRBV30 and J usage is TRBJ1-3; 7 bases map to TRBD1. The source is a woman between 25 and 40 years old who had recovered from COVID-19. Sequencing input: PBMCs or T cells enriched from blood (not recorded which). CDR3 region: CAWTGGNLGNTIYF. CDR3 bases: TGTGCCTGGACAGGGGGTAATCTTGGAAACACCATATATTTT.